The TCR beta chain described here comes from a study of post-analysis software for immune sequencing data. V dropped 3 bases and J dropped 11; count of bases not matched to a gene: 8. The CDR3 has 13 residues. Carried by the TCR beta cDNA libraries were unique molecular identifiers. TCRdb used MiXCR to reprocess the PCR reads, holding one entry per CDR3 protein. The sample lists 380,000 or so distinct CDR3 sequences, around 37% occurring once. Study conclusions and caveats: A handful of TRBV segments (TRBV5-6, TRBV5-1 and TRBV20-1 among them) occurred more frequently in patients than in controls.

In the case of this clonotype: Antigen specificity is unknown.

The chain links TRBV12-3 or TRBV12-4 to TRBJ2-5; 8 bases are shared with TRBD2. Sequenced: blood. The TCR comes from a girl aged 5-17 years with multiple sclerosis. The CDR3 region has the DNA TGTGCCAGCAGTTTCCAGCGGGGGTTAGAGCAGTACTTC. Translating it yields CASSFQRGLEQYF.